This passage covers 20 T cell receptor beta chains from one sample sequenced in a study of blood T cells in healthy people across ages. Combining a sample-barcoded 5' primer with a J-beta primer mix, a second PCR ran for about 7 to 12 cycles. TCRdb redid the calling of the 5' RACE reads with MiXCR, one entry per CDR3 protein. This sample carries 600,000 to 1,000,000 distinct CDR3 sequences, 20% to 25% of them seen once, and the ten largest clones take under 4.5%. This same sample was also taken into another study, of T cells of mothers and their children.

The sequenced sample was blood. The receptors here all came from a boy younger than 18 in good health.

The V and J genes are TRBV10-3 and TRBJ2-5; TRBD1 matches 7 bases. The J call may be mistaken, given a closer DNA end match to TRBJ2-1. This CDR3 is 15 amino acids long. In germline, CDR1 is ENHRY, CDR2 SYGVKD. The CDR3 DNA reads as TGTGCCATCAGTGAGTCCCAGGGGGACCACAATGAGCAGTTCTTC. It encodes CAISESQGDHNEQFF.

This clonotype has only a few counts. This rearrangement joins TRBV15 to TRBJ1-1; D is unresolved. The CDR3 length is 11 residues. Trimming took off 5 bases at V and 1 base at J, with 2 bases between the two ends. Germline CDR1 and CDR2: LNHNV and YYDKDF (reference sequence). In nucleotides, the CDR3 is TGTGCCACCAGCGGGAACACTGAAGCTTTCTTT. Its translation: CATSGNTEAFF.

The CDR3 DNA follows: TGCAGCGTTGTGGGCTGGACACCCCAAGAGACCCAGTACTTC. The encoded protein is CSVVGWTPQETQYF. The chain recombines TRBV29-1 with TRBJ2-5; tentative D call: TRBD1 (5 bases). CDR1 and CDR2 from the germline V gene are SQVTM and ANQGSEA. V was cut by 4 bases and J by 1 base, with 13 bases left in between. This CDR3 is 14 amino acids long.

This clonotype is a singleton in its sample. The rearrangement joins TRBV29-1 to TRBJ2-5; 10 bases agree with TRBD2. The J call is in doubt because the DNA end fits TRBJ2-7 better. Germline CDR1 and CDR2: SQVTM and ANQGSEA. The CDR3 runs to 14 residues. The CDR3 loop reads CSVGSGGTTYEQYF. In DNA form, the CDR3 reads TGCAGCGTAGGTAGCGGGGGGACGACCTACGAGCAGTACTTC.

The V and J genes are TRBV7-9 and TRBJ2-1, with a tentative D call TRBD2 (6 bases). The V gene's germline CDR1 is SEHNR and CDR2 FQNEAQ (reference sequence). This CDR3 has 12 residues. V gave up 10 bases and J gave up 2 bases, with 9 bases separating them. CDR3 amino acids: CATGLTYNEQFF. As DNA, the CDR3 is TGTGCCACCGGACTAACCTACAATGAGCAGTTCTTC.

The V call is TRBV7-2, the J call TRBJ2-7, with 9 bases identical to TRBD2. This CDR3 is 16 amino acids long. The J segment lost 0 bases and the V segment lost 4 bases, leaving 7 bases of the junction unmatched. The germline gives CDR1 SGHTA, CDR2 FQGNSA. Here the CDR3 DNA reads TGTGCCAGCAGCTATTCATTTAGCGGGAGCTCCTACGAGCAGTACTTC. Residues: CASSYSFSGSSYEQYF.

In its sample, this clonotype was seen a few times. The V gene is TRBV7-2, the J gene TRBJ2-5, with no clear D. With the DNA end fitting TRBJ2-7 better, the J assignment may be wrong. CDR3 size: 13 residues. Germline V gene sequence: CDR1 SGHTA, CDR2 FQGNSA. In DNA form, the CDR3 reads TGTGCCAGCAGCTCACCTAACATCTACGAGCAGTACTTC. The encoded protein is CASSSPNIYEQYF.

V gene TRBV4-3 combines with J gene TRBJ2-5, with D hard to call. The J call may be incorrect, as the DNA end agrees better with TRBJ2-7. The CDR3 spans 13 residues. CDR1 is LGHNA and CDR2 is YSLEER in the germline V gene. The CDR3: CASSQETRSEQYF. CDR3 in DNA: TGCGCCAGCAGCCAAGAAACCAGGAGCGAGCAGTACTTC.

This chain links TRBV21-1 with TRBJ2-5; the table names TRBD2, a call not compared with the DNA. TRBV21-1 constitutes a pseudogene. CDR3 length equals 15 residues. Here the CDR3 reads CASKPGLAGEETQYF. Written as DNA, the CDR3 is TGTGCCAGCAAGCCGGGACTAGCGGGAGAAGAGACCCAGTACTTC.

This chain connects TRBV6-1 to TRBJ1-4; the D gene is possibly TRBD1 (6 bases). The CDR3 length is 17 residues. Germline V gene data show CDR1 as MNHNS and CDR2 as SASEGT. V was shortened by 6 bases and J by 6 bases, with 23 bases between the two germline ends. The chain's CDR3 is CASSLNTRDTLDEKLFF. CDR3 DNA: TGTGCCAGCAGCCTAAATACCCGGGACACCTTGGATGAAAAACTGTTTTTT.

The chain carries TRBV29-1 and TRBJ1-5; D unresolved. Germline-derived CDR1 and CDR2 are SQVTM and ANQGSEA. The V end was cut by 4 bases, the J end by 7 bases, with 14 bases between. This CDR3 is 13 amino acids long. The CDR3 protein is CSVGSDGSQPQHF. DNA for the CDR3: TGCAGCGTTGGAAGTGACGGGAGCCAGCCCCAGCATTTT.

The chain couples TRBV9 to TRBJ1-3; weak D call: TRBD1 (6 bases). V gave up 2 bases and J gave up 0 bases, with 6 bases separating them. The CDR3 is 14 residues long. Germline CDR1 SGDLS, CDR2 YYNGEE. CDR3 coding DNA: TGTGCCAGCAGCGTGGACAGCTCTGGAAACACCATATATTTT. Its protein product is CASSVDSSGNTIYF.

V gene TRBV5-6 combines with J gene TRBJ2-4; 9 bases line up with TRBD1. Germline V gene sequence: CDR1 SGHDT, CDR2 YYEEEE. V dropped 0 bases and J dropped 9; count of bases not matched to a gene: 7. This CDR3 is 15 amino acids long. The CDR3 protein is CASSLAGTGYGIQYF. CDR3 DNA: TGTGCCAGCAGCTTGGCGGGGACAGGGTACGGCATTCAGTACTTC. The whole variable domain, filled in from reference TRBV5-6 and TRBJ2-4, reads DAGVTQSPTHLIKTRGQQVTLRCSPKSGHDTVSWYQQALGQGPQFIFQYYEEEERQRGNFPDRFSGHQFPNYSSELNVNALLLGDSALYLCASSLAGTGYGIQYFGAGTRLSVL.

The chain has TRBV27 and TRBJ2-5, with no clear D. Judging by the DNA end, TRBJ2-1 fits better; the J call may be wrong. CDR3 size: 14 residues. Germline V gives CDR1 MNHEY, CDR2 SMNVEV (reference sequence). The CDR3, as DNA: TGTGCCAGCAGCCTCCAGAGCGCCTGGAATGAGCAGTTCTTC. This encodes CASSLQSAWNEQFF.

The CDR3 bases are TGTGCCAGCAGAAGGGGGGGTGTGAACACTGAAGCTTTCTTT. Translation gives CASRRGGVNTEAFF. The rearrangement uses TRBV7-2 and TRBJ1-1, with D possibly TRBD1 on 6 matching bases. The CDR3 spans 14 residues. Germline CDR1 is SGHTA and CDR2 is FQGNSA. V gave up 6 bases and J gave up 0 bases, with 11 bases separating them.

This clonotype turned up a few times. The V and J genes are TRBV12-3 or TRBV12-4 and TRBJ2-7; 10 positions agree with TRBD1. V shed 1 base and J 2 bases; nucleotides not matched to a gene: 8. The CDR3 spans 17 residues. Here the CDR3 DNA reads TGTGCCAGCAGTTTAGTACGGGACAGGGGTAATACCTACGAGCAGTACTTC. It is translated as CASSLVRDRGNTYEQYF.

This clonotype was picked up one time. The chain recombines TRBV28 with TRBJ2-5, with 13 bases matching TRBD2. Unmatched junction bases numbered 8, after V lost 6 bases and J lost 1 base. CDR1 and CDR2 from the germline V gene are MDHEN and SYDVKM. There are 17 residues in the CDR3. CDR3 DNA sequence: TGTGCCAGCAGCCCCGAGACTAGCGGGAGGCTCCAAGAGACCCAGTACTTC. This codes for CASSPETSGRLQETQYF.

This clonotype has a handful of counts. The V call is TRBV9, the J call TRBJ2-7; D is unclear. Germline loops: CDR1 SGDLS, CDR2 YYNGEE. The CDR3 extends over 14 amino acids. V was shortened by 0 bases and J by 2 bases, with 9 bases between the two germline ends. The CDR3 loop is CASSVAPDPYEQYF. The CDR3 DNA sequence: TGTGCCAGCAGCGTAGCACCGGACCCCTACGAGCAGTACTTC.

The chain recombines TRBV6-2 or TRBV6-3 with TRBJ1-5; no firm D call. Deletions cut 5 bases from V and 0 bases from J, with 5 bases between. Germline CDR1 and CDR2: MNHEY and SVGEGT. CDR3 length: 13 amino acids. The CDR3 loop reads CASSEYSNQPQHF. The CDR3 region has the DNA TGTGCCAGCAGTGAGTATAGCAATCAGCCCCAGCATTTT.

The J gene is TRBJ1-2, the V gene TRBV20-1; D call uncertain. Trimming pared 1 base from V and 8 bases from J, leaving 14 bases between. The CDR3 consists of 13 residues. CDR1 and CDR2 from the germline V gene are DFQATT and SNEGSKA (reference sequence). The CDR3 here is CSARGSSPNGYTF. DNA for the CDR3: TGCAGTGCTAGAGGTTCGTCTCCCAACGGCTACACCTTC.